The 24 T cell receptor beta chains presented below share a single source sample, sequenced in a study of T-cell reconstitution after alpha-beta-depleted transplantation in children. It was with unique molecular identifiers that the TCRbeta library was prepared. MiXCR, applied by TCRdb to the PCR reads, yields one record per CDR3 protein. Among hundreds of thousands of distinct CDR3 sequences listed, around 14% were seen once. The starting material was PBMCs, obtained before TCRalphabeta/CD19-depleted stem cell transplant. These receptor sequences come from a girl aged 2 to 10 with congenital amegakaryocytic thrombocytopenia, due to receive a stem cell transplant.

This clonotype showed up just a few times. The CDR3 coding sequence is TGTGCCGCTGCCCATCTCTCCTACAATGAGCAGTTCTTC. Its translation is CAAAHLSYNEQFF. The V call is TRBV25-1, the J call TRBJ2-1; D remains ambiguous. The germline CDR1 and CDR2 sequences are MGHDK and SYGVNS. The CDR3 runs to 13 residues. V was clipped by 11 bases and J by 0 bases, with 11 bases between them.

Only a few counts were recorded for this clonotype. The rearrangement links TRBV11-2 to TRBJ2-7, with 8 bases identical to TRBD2. The CDR3 runs 14 residues. V shed 6 bases, J shed 6 bases, and the junction held 10 bases outside the gene matches. Germline V lookup: CDR1 SGHAT, CDR2 FQNNGV. DNA of the CDR3: TGTGCCAGCAGGACTCTTAGCGGGATCGGCGAGCAGTACTTC. Residues: CASRTLSGIGEQYF.

This clonotype has just a few counts. The chain recombines TRBV20-1 with TRBJ2-3; D might be TRBD1 (5 bases). The CDR3 totals 15 residues. In germline, CDR1 is DFQATT, CDR2 SNEGSKA (reference sequence). V gave up 6 bases and J gave up 0 bases, with 16 bases separating them. CDR3 DNA: TGCAGTGCAAGTCAGGGTAGTTCTAGCACAGATACGCAGTATTTT. Translated: CSASQGSSSTDTQYF.

This clonotype was picked up a small number of times. The chain combines TRBV7-2 with TRBJ2-7, with TRBD1 identical over 9 bases. The CDR3 loop spans 16 amino acids. Germline V gene data show CDR1 as SGHTA and CDR2 as FQGNSA. Losses at the gene ends were 2 bases for V and 4 bases for J; bases not matched to a gene: 9. In nucleotides, the CDR3 is TGTGCCAGCAGCTTACCGGGGACAGGGCCGAGGTACGAGCAGTACTTC. Translating gives CASSLPGTGPRYEQYF.

The V call is TRBV12-3 or TRBV12-4, the J call TRBJ2-7; the D is unclear. This CDR3 spans 14 amino acids. The V and J ends lost 5 bases and 0 bases respectively, with 11 bases between them. The CDR3 is CASSPSGYSYEQYF. The CDR3 DNA reads as TGTGCCAGCAGTCCCTCGGGTTACTCCTACGAGCAGTACTTC.

In this sample, this clonotype turned up many times. The chain couples TRBV15 to TRBJ2-1; 9 nucleotides align to TRBD2. The V segment lost 1 base and the J segment 8 bases; nucleotides outside the gene matches: 3. Germline V CDR1 and CDR2: LNHNV, YYDKDF (reference sequence). There are 14 residues in the CDR3. The CDR3 DNA sequence: TGTGCCACCAGCAGAGCAGGGACTAGCTATGAGCAGTTCTTC. It translates to CATSRAGTSYEQFF.

The chain has TRBV11-2 and TRBJ2-7, with TRBD2 identical over 9 bases. There are 17 residues in the CDR3. Per germline, CDR1 SGHAT and CDR2 FQNNGV. The V and J ends lost 0 bases and 2 bases, in that order; junction bases with no gene match: 8. The CDR3 DNA follows: TGTGCCAGCAGCTTAGAGATATCGACTAGCGGTGCCTACGAGCAGTACTTC. This codes for CASSLEISTSGAYEQYF. Full variable domain (rest looked up from reference TRBV11-2 and TRBJ2-7): EAGVAQSPRYKIIEKRQSVAFWCNPISGHATLYWYQQILGQGPKLLIQFQNNGVVDDSQLPKDRFSAERLKGVDSTLKIQPAKLEDSAVYLCASSLEISTSGAYEQYFGPGTRLTVT.

The chain joins TRBV15 to TRBJ1-5, with D unclear. The CDR3 contains 15 residues. Trimming removed 5 bases from V and 0 bases from J, with 11 bases in between. Germline-derived CDR1 and CDR2 are LNHNV and YYDKDF (reference sequence). CDR3 coding DNA: TGTGCCACCAGCGAGAGTTATTATAGCAATCAGCCCCAGCATTTT. It translates to CATSESYYSNQPQHF.

This clonotype was observed a few times. This chain uses TRBV5-1 with TRBJ2-3; 14 nucleotides match TRBD2. The CDR3 sequence is 17 residues long. Trimming removed 1 base from V and 3 bases from J; junction bases left unmatched: 4. The germline V gene encodes CDR1 SGHRS and CDR2 YFSETQ. CDR3 nucleotide sequence: TGCGCCAGCAGCTTGAGTCGGACTAGCGGGAGGACAGATACGCAGTATTTT. Protein: CASSLSRTSGRTDTQYF.

The rearrangement links TRBV5-4 to TRBJ2-1; 8 bases are a match to TRBD2. Germline CDR1 SGHNT, CDR2 YYREEE (reference sequence). Unmatched junction bases numbered 13, after V lost 5 bases and J lost 6 bases. The CDR3 spans 16 residues. The CDR3 region is CASRLDSGVVFNEQFF. The CDR3 DNA reads as TGTGCCAGCAGGCTAGATAGCGGGGTAGTCTTCAATGAGCAGTTCTTC.

Notes on this clonotype: It may be a read error: a sequence one base away is much more abundant. This chain uses TRBV6-4 with TRBJ2-1; a possible D gene is TRBD1 (6 bases). CDR3 length equals 17 residues. V lost 6 bases and J lost 6, with 24 bases in between. CDR1 and CDR2 (germline): MRHNA, SNTAGT. The chain's CDR3 is CASSEEPTGFRGNEQFF. For the CDR3, the DNA is TGTGCCAGCAGCGAGGAACCTACAGGGTTCAGAGGCAATGAGCAGTTCTTC.

This clonotype appeared many times. The gene calls are TRBV5-1 and TRBJ1-1; D remains unclear. Germline loops: CDR1 SGHRS, CDR2 YFSETQ. This CDR3 spans 13 amino acids. The V end was cut by 0 bases, the J end by 5 bases, with 8 bases between. CDR3 in amino acids: CASSLVRGTEAFF. The CDR3, as DNA: TGCGCCAGCAGCTTGGTTCGAGGGACTGAAGCTTTCTTT.

In this sample, this clonotype turned up many times. This chain joins TRBV5-6 and TRBJ2-7, with no clear D. Germline loops: CDR1 SGHDT, CDR2 YYEEEE. The CDR3 is 12 amino acids. Trimming removed 4 bases at V and 7 bases at J, with 12 bases between. The CDR3 region has the DNA TGTGCCAGCAGCCCCCTAATGGGGGAGCAGTACTTC. Translation: CASSPLMGEQYF. The whole variable domain, remainder taken from reference TRBV5-6 and TRBJ2-7, is DAGVTQSPTHLIKTRGQQVTLRCSPKSGHDTVSWYQQALGQGPQFIFQYYEEEERQRGNFPDRFSGHQFPNYSSELNVNALLLGDSALYLCASSPLMGEQYFGPGTRLTVT.

The table lists this clonotype with many counts. This chain connects TRBV29-1 to TRBJ2-1; TRBD2 matches 7 bases. CDR1 and CDR2 from the germline V gene are SQVTM and ANQGSEA. Germline trimming cut 3 bases from V and 6 bases from J; bases unmatched to any gene: 26. There are 20 residues in the CDR3. DNA for the CDR3: TGCAGCGTTGAGCTACGGTCGTCGCGGGAGACCGGGATAGTGGGCAATGAGCAGTTCTTC. Protein: CSVELRSSRETGIVGNEQFF.

J is TRBJ2-5 and V is TRBV5-5; D not certain. This CDR3 contains 14 residues. Between the trimmed V and J ends, which lost 1 base and 1 base, there was a span of 8 bases. CDR1 is SGHKS and CDR2 is YYEKEE in the germline V gene (reference sequence). CDR3 region: CASSLPGIQETQYF. The DNA of the CDR3 is TGTGCCAGCAGCTTGCCTGGTATCCAAGAGACCCAGTACTTC.

This clonotype was counted many times. The chain combines TRBV11-2 with TRBJ2-1, with 15 bases that match TRBD2. Looked up from germline, CDR1 is SGHAT and CDR2 is FQNNGV. V shed 0 bases, J shed 4 bases, and the junction held 7 bases outside the gene matches. This CDR3 comprises 19 residues. The chain's CDR3 is CASSLDPGTSGRMYNEQFF. CDR3 DNA sequence: TGTGCCAGCAGCTTAGACCCCGGGACTAGCGGGAGGATGTACAATGAGCAGTTCTTC. The full variable domain, in which reference TRBV11-2 and TRBJ2-1 provide the parts outside the CDR3, is EAGVAQSPRYKIIEKRQSVAFWCNPISGHATLYWYQQILGQGPKLLIQFQNNGVVDDSQLPKDRFSAERLKGVDSTLKIQPAKLEDSAVYLCASSLDPGTSGRMYNEQFFGPGTRLTVL.

This clonotype was picked up many times. The chain carries TRBV5-1 and TRBJ2-6; 9 bases are shared with TRBD1. V was pared by 2 bases and J by 4 bases, with 13 bases of the junction left unmatched. Germline V gene data show CDR1 as SGHRS and CDR2 as YFSETQ. This CDR3 spans 19 amino acids. DNA of the CDR3: TGCGCCAGCAGCTTTACCGGACAGGGGTTAGGACCCGGGGCCAACGTCCTGACTTTC. It encodes CASSFTGQGLGPGANVLTF. The whole variable domain, remainder taken from reference TRBV5-1 and TRBJ2-6, is KAGVTQTPRYLIKTRGQQVTLSCSPISGHRSVSWYQQTPGQGLQFLFEYFSETQRNKGNFPGRFSGRQFSNSRSEMNVSTLELGDSALYLCASSFTGQGLGPGANVLTFGAGSRLTVL.

V gene TRBV29-1 combines with J gene TRBJ1-2, with D tentatively TRBD1 (6 bases). V was cut by 6 bases and J by 8 bases, with 19 bases left in between. The CDR3 consists of 13 residues. Germline V gene lookup returns CDR1 SQVTM and CDR2 ANQGSEA. The CDR3 DNA reads as TGCAGCGTCGACGCTGAGGGGGTATACGGCTACACCTTC. Protein product: CSVDAEGVYGYTF.

This chain links TRBV24-1 with TRBJ2-3, with D perhaps TRBD2 (7 bases). Germline loops: CDR1 KGHDR, CDR2 SFDVKD. Trimming took 9 bases from V and 6 from J, leaving 18 bases between them. The CDR3 covers 14 residues. CDR3 bases: TGTGCCACCGGGGGGGCCCACGGCTCGGATACGCAGTATTTT. Protein sequence: CATGGAHGSDTQYF.

The V gene is TRBV3-1, the J gene TRBJ2-2; tentative D call: TRBD2 (6 bases). This CDR3 comprises 13 residues. From germline, CDR1 is LGHDT and CDR2 YNNKEL (reference sequence). Trimming stripped 3 bases from V and 6 bases from J, with 8 bases between. In nucleotides, the CDR3 is TGTGCCAGCAGCCAGCGGGGCTCCGGGGAGCTGTTTTTT. Translating it yields CASSQRGSGELFF.

This clonotype was detected ten times or more. This sequence joins TRBV12-3 or TRBV12-4 and TRBJ2-3; no firm D call. This CDR3 region has 13 residues. Trimming left V 2 bases short and J 3 bases short, with 6 bases between. CDR3 protein: CASSLWATDTQYF. The CDR3, as DNA: TGTGCCAGCAGTTTATGGGCGACAGATACGCAGTATTTT.

This clonotype was seen many times. The rearrangement links TRBV5-5 to TRBJ2-3; no clear D. Germline V gene lookup returns CDR1 SGHKS and CDR2 YYEKEE (reference sequence). V was clipped by 5 bases and J by 5 bases, with 9 bases between them. The CDR3 contains 12 residues. CDR3 coding DNA: TGTGCCAGCAGGGAATCGGTAGATACGCAGTATTTT. It codes for CASRESVDTQYF.

This clonotype was seen at least ten times. The J gene is TRBJ1-6, the V gene TRBV20-1, with D possibly matching TRBD1 (5 bases). This CDR3 has 16 amino acids. Germline loops: CDR1 DFQATT, CDR2 SNEGSKA (reference sequence). Between the trimmed V and J ends, which lost 0 bases and 2 bases, there was a span of 11 bases. The CDR3 sequence is CSARDGASTYNSPLHF. The CDR3 nucleotides read TGCAGTGCTAGAGATGGGGCAAGCACCTATAATTCACCCCTCCACTTT.

This chain joins TRBV12-3 or TRBV12-4 and TRBJ2-1; D gene unclear. This CDR3 is 14 amino acids long. Between the trimmed V and J ends, which lost 6 bases and 4 bases, there was a span of 13 bases. The CDR3 bases are TGTGCCAGCAGAGGGCCATTGGGATACAATGAGCAGTTCTTC. This gives the protein CASRGPLGYNEQFF.